One and the same sample provided the 3 T cell receptor beta chains below, sequenced in a study of OX40 agonist ivuxolimab in advanced cancers. The repertoire was sequenced with immunoSEQ multiplex PCR; TCRdb's copy has only in-frame clones and lacks some. The sample yields more than 45,000 clones, 94% seen once. Here the sequenced sample was CD4+ or CD8+ T cells sorted from blood, taken in a trial of the OX40 agonist ivuxolimab. The receptors derive from an adult with an advanced solid tumor such as melanoma, head and neck, liver or kidney cancer.

The chain is built from TRBV5-1 and TRBJ2-3; D might be TRBD2 (6 bases). In germline, CDR1 is SGHRS, CDR2 YFSETQ. The V and J ends lost 1 base and 6 bases respectively, with 24 bases between them. The CDR3 is 18 amino acids. CDR3 amino acids: CASSLHPEAGRIGDTQYF. Written as DNA, the CDR3 is TGCGCCAGCAGCTTGCATCCCGAAGCGGGCCGGATCGGTGATACGCAGTATTTT.

The rearrangement links TRBV7-9 to TRBJ2-7; no clear D gene. Trimming stripped 4 bases from V and 2 bases from J, with 18 bases between. Per the germline V gene, CDR1 is SEHNR and CDR2 is FQNEAQ (reference sequence). The CDR3 is made up of 16 amino acids. CDR3 DNA sequence: TGTGCCAGCAGCTCAACCCACGCACTTTCCGCCTACGAGCAGTACTTC. It codes for CASSSTHALSAYEQYF.

This clone was seen once. J is TRBJ1-1 and V is TRBV4-1; D is perhaps TRBD1 (6 bases). Germline CDR1 is MGHRA and CDR2 is YSYEKL. Trimming cost V 0 bases and J 1 base, with 18 bases left between them. The CDR3 runs to 18 residues. The CDR3 sequence: CASSQDRGDTRKNTEAFF. CDR3 bases: TGCGCCAGCAGCCAAGATAGGGGGGACACACGAAAGAACACTGAAGCTTTCTTT.